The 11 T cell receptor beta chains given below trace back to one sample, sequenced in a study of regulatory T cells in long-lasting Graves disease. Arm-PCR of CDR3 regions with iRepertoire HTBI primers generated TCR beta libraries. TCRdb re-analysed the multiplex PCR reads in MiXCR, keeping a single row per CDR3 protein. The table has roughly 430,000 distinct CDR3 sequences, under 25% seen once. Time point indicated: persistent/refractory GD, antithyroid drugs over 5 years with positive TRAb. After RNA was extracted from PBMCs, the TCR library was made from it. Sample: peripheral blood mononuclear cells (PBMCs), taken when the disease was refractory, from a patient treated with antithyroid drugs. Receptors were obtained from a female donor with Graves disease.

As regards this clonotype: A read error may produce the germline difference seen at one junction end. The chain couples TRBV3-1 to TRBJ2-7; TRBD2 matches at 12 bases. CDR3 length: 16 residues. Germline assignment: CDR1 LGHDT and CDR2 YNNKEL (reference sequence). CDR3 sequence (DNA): TGTGCCAGCGGCCAGATGACTAGCGGGAGCTCCTACGAGCAGTACTTC. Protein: CASGQMTSGSSYEQYF.

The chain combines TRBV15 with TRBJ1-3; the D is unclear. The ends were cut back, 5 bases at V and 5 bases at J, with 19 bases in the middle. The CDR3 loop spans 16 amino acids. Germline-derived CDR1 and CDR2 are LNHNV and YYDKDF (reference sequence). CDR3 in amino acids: CATSAPGSGRRNTIYF. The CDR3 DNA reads TGTGCCACCAGCGCACCCGGCTCTGGGAGGAGAAACACCATATATTTT.

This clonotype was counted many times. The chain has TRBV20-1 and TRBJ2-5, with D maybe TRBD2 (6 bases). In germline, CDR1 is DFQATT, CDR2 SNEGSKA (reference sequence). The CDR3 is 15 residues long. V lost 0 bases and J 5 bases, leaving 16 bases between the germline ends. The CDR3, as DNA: TGCAGTGCTAGAGATCTCCAGGGAGGACGGGAGACCCAGTACTTC. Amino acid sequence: CSARDLQGGRETQYF.

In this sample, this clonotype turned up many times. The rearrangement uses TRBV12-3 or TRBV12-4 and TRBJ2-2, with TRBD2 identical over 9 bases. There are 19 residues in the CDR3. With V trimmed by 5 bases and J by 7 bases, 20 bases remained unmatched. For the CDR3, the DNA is TGTGCCAGCAGTCGAGTTCAGGGCGGGGGGACTAGCAACGTCGGGGAGCTGTTTTTT. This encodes CASSRVQGGGTSNVGELFF.

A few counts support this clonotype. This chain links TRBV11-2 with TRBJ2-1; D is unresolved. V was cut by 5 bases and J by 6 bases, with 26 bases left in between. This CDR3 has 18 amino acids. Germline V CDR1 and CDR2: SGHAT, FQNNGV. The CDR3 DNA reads TGTGCCAGCAGCCCTCGAGGCATTGTTAACCCCCTGAGCAATGAGCAGTTCTTC. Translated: CASSPRGIVNPLSNEQFF. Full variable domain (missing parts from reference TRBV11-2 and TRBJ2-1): EAGVAQSPRYKIIEKRQSVAFWCNPISGHATLYWYQQILGQGPKLLIQFQNNGVVDDSQLPKDRFSAERLKGVDSTLKIQPAKLEDSAVYLCASSPRGIVNPLSNEQFFGPGTRLTVL.

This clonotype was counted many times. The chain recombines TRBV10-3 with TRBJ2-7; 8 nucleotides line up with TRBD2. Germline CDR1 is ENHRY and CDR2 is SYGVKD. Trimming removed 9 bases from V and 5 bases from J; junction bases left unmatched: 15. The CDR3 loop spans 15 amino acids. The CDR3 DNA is TGTGCCATTAGAGATATAGGGGCTAGCGGGCACGAGCAGTACTTC. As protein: CAIRDIGASGHEQYF.

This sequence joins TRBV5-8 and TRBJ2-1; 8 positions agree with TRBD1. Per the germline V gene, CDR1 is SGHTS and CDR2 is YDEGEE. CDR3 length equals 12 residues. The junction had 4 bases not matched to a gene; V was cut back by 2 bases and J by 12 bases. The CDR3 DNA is TGTGCCAGCAGCTTAGGGGGGACAGGGCAGTTCTTC. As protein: CASSLGGTGQFF.

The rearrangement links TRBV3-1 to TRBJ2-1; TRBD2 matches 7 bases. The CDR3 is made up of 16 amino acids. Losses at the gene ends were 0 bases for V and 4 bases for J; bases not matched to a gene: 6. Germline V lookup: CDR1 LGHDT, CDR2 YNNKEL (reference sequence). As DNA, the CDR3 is TGTGCCAGCAGCCAAGAACGGACTAGTGGATACAATGAGCAGTTCTTC. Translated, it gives CASSQERTSGYNEQFF.

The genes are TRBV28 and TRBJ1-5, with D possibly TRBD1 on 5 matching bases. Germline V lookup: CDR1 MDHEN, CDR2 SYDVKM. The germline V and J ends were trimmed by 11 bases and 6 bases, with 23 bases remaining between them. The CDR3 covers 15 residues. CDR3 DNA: TGTGCCGGGGGGGGGGACTACGCGCGGGGTCAGCCCCAGCATTTT. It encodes CAGGGDYARGQPQHF.

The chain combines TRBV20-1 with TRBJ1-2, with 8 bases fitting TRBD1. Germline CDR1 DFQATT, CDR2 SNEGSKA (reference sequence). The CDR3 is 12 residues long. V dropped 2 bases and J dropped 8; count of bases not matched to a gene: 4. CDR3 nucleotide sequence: TGCAGTGCTAGACAGGGGGCGCACGGCTACACCTTC. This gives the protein CSARQGAHGYTF.

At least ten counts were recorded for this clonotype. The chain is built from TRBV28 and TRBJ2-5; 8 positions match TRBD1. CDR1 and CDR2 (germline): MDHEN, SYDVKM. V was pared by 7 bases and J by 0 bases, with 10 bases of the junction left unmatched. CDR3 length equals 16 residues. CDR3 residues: CASNPGDRMYQETQYF. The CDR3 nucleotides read TGTGCCAGCAACCCTGGGGACAGGATGTACCAAGAGACCCAGTACTTC.